These 3 T cell receptor beta chains share one sample of origin, sequenced in a study of shared clonotypes between healthy human individuals. TCRdb keeps only in-frame clones here, not all; method: immunoSEQ multiplex PCR. The data contain some 2.1 million clones, roughly 94% of them singletons. Source material: naive CD4+ T cells sorted from blood. Subset described: CD45RA+ positively selected. All receptors derive from a young man in good health.

This clone has a single count. The same CDR3 arises from other DNA sequences in this sample as well. DNA for the CDR3: TGCGCCAGCAGCTTGGCCGGGCAGGCTAACTATGGCTACACCTTC. It is translated as CASSLAGQANYGYTF. The rearrangement uses TRBV5-1 and TRBJ1-2, with D uncertain. CDR1 and CDR2 from the germline V gene are SGHRS and YFSETQ. V was clipped by 0 bases and J by 0 bases, with 9 bases between them. The CDR3 is made up of 15 amino acids.

The chain has TRBV30 and TRBJ2-7, with TRBD2 matching over 10 bases. Germline CDR1 reads GTSNPN; CDR2 reads SVGIG (reference sequence). CDR3 size: 11 residues. J gave up 13 bases and V 5 bases, and 8 bases lay outside the gene matches. Here the CDR3 reads CAWEGLAGVYF. CDR3 sequence (DNA): TGTGCCTGGGAGGGGCTAGCGGGAGTTTACTTC.

V is TRBV9 and J is TRBJ1-2; 8 bases match TRBD1. Germline loops: CDR1 SGDLS, CDR2 YYNGEE. This CDR3 has 15 amino acids. V was pared by 4 bases and J by 4 bases, with 9 bases of the junction left unmatched. In DNA, the CDR3 is TGTGCCAGCAGCTTCCAAGACAGGGGTGGCTATGGCTACACCTTC. Amino acids: CASSFQDRGGYGYTF.